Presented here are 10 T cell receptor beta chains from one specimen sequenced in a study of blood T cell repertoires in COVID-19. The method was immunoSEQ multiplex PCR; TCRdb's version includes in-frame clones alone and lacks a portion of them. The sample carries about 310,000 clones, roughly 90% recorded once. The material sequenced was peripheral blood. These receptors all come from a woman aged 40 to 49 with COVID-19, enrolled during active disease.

DNA of the CDR3: TGTGCCAGTAGTCCCCGGGGGGGGTCTGAAGCTTTCTTT. Translated: CASSPRGGSEAFF. The genes are TRBV19 and TRBJ1-1, with D possibly matching TRBD1 (5 bases). The CDR3 is 13 amino acids. Germline V gene data show CDR1 as LNHDA and CDR2 as SQIVND (reference sequence). V shed 5 bases and J shed 6 bases, with 13 bases lying between them.

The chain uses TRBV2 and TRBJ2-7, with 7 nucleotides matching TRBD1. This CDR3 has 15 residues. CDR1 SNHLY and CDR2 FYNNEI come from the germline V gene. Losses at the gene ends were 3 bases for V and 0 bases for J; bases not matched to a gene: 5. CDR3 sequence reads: CASSETGLSSYEQYF. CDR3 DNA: TGTGCCAGCAGTGAGACAGGGCTGAGCTCCTACGAGCAGTACTTC.

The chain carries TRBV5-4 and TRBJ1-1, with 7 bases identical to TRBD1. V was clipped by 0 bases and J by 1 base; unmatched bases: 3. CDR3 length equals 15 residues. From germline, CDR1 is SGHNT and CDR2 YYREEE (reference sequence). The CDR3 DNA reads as TGTGCCAGCAGCTTGGCGGGACAGAAGAACACTGAAGCTTTCTTT. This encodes CASSLAGQKNTEAFF.

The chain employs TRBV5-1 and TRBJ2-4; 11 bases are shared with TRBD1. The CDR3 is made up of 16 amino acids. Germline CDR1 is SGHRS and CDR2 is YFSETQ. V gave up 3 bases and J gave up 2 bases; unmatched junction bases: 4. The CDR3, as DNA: TGCGCCAGCAGCTCCCGGGACAGGGGGACCAAAAACATTCAGTACTTC. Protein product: CASSSRDRGTKNIQYF.

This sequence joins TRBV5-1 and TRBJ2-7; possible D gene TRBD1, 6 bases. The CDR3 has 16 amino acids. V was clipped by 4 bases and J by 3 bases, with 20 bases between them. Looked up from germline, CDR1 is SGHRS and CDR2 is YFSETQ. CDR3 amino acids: CASSPDGAGQNYEQYF. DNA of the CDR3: TGCGCCAGCAGCCCCGACGGAGCAGGACAGAACTACGAGCAGTACTTC.

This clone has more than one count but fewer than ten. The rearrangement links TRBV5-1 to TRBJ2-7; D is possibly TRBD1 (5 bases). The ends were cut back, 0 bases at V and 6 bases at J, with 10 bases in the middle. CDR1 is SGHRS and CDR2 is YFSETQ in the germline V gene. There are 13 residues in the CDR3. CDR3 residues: CASSLEGVAEQYF. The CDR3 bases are TGCGCCAGCAGCTTGGAAGGGGTTGCCGAGCAGTACTTC.

CDR3 amino acids: CASSQLTAIGAQYF. DNA for the CDR3: TGTGCCAGCAGCCAACTGACCGCTATCGGGGCCCAGTACTTC. The chain recombines TRBV14 with TRBJ2-5, with a possible D match to TRBD2 (5 bases). This CDR3 is built from 14 residues. V was cut by 2 bases and J by 9 bases, with 16 bases left in between. The germline V gene encodes CDR1 SGHDN and CDR2 FVKESK. The whole variable domain, filled in from reference TRBV14 and TRBJ2-5, reads EAGVTQFPSHSVIEKGQTVTLRCDPISGHDNLYWYRRVMGKEIKFLLHFVKESKQDESGMPNNRFLAERTGGTYSTLKVQPAELEDSGVYFCASSQLTAIGAQYFGPGTRLLVL.

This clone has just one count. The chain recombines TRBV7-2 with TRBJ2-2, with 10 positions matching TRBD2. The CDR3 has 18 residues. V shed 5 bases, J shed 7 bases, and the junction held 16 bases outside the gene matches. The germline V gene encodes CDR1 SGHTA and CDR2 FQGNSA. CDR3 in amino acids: CASSTRRLAGGFFGELFF. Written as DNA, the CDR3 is TGTGCCAGCAGCACCCGCCGACTAGCGGGTGGGTTCTTCGGGGAGCTGTTTTTT.

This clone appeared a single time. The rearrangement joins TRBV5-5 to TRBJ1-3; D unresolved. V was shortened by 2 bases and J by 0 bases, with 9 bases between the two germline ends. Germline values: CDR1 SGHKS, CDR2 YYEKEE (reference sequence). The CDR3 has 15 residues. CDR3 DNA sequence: TGTGCCAGCAGCTTTGCACGGAGCTCTGGAAACACCATATATTTT. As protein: CASSFARSSGNTIYF.

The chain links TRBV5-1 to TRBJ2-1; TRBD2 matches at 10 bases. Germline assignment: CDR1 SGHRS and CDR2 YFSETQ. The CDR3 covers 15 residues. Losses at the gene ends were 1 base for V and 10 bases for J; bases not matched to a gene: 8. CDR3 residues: CASSLSAGGPGEQFF. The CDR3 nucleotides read TGCGCCAGCAGCTTGTCAGCGGGAGGGCCGGGGGAGCAGTTCTTC.